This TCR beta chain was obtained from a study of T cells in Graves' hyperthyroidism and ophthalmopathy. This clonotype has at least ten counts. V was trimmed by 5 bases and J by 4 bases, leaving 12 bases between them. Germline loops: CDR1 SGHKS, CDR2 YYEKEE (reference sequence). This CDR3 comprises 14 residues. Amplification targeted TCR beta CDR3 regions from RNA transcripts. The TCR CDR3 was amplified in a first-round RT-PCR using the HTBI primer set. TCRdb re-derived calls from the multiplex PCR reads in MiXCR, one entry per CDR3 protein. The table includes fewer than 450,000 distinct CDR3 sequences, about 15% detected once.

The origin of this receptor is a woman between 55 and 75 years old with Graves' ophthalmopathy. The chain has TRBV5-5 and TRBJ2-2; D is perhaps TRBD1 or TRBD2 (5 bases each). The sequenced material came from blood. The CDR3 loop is CASSLGRITGELFF. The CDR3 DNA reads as TGTGCCAGCAGTCTGGGACGGATCACCGGGGAGCTGTTTTTT. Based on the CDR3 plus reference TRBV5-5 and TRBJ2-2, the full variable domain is DAGVTQSPTHLIKTRGQQVTLRCSPISGHKSVSWYQQVLGQGPQFIFQYYEKEERGRGNFPDRFSARQFPNYSSELNVNALLLGDSALYLCASSLGRITGELFFGEGSRLTVL.